These T cell receptor beta chains were read from a single sample in a study of cytomegalovirus exposure and HLA in healthy donors. TCRdb's copy holds only in-frame clones and misses some; the assay was immunoSEQ multiplex PCR. The sample shows about 130,000 clones, around four fifths of them seen only once. The material sequenced was PBMCs. The receptors here all came from a male donor in good health and CMV-seronegative. The CDR3 runs from the conserved cysteine through the conserved F or W. D genes are given only for firm matches. Size is omitted from some rows. Given values are once, few, many or a class for expanded clones.

.,.,TRBJ2-1,TRBV14,CASSQVRLADSYNEQFF,TGTGCCAGCAGCCAAGTTCGGCTAGCCGACTCCTACAATGAGCAGTTCTTC
TRBD2,once,TRBJ2-1,TRBV9,CASSSLAGGPDEQFF,TGTGCCAGCAGCTCACTAGCGGGGGGGCCCGATGAGCAGTTCTTC
.,.,TRBJ1-2,TRBV6-6,CASAGANYGYTF,TGTGCCAGCGCAGGGGCGAACTATGGCTACACCTTC
.,.,TRBJ2-2,TRBV7-8,CASSSRMNTGELFF,TGTGCCAGCAGCTCCCGTATGAACACCGGGGAGCTGTTTTTT
TRBD1,.,TRBJ1-2,TRBV6-5,CASSYRDRHGYTF,TGTGCCAGCAGTTACCGGGACAGACATGGCTACACCTTC
TRBD1,.,TRBJ2-7,TRBV27,CASSLSRPSRGSYEQYF,TGTGCCAGCAGTCTTAGCCGTCCGTCCAGGGGGTCCTACGAGCAGTACTTC
TRBD1,once,TRBJ1-4,TRBV30,CAWSVLGTGNEKLFF,TGTGCCTGGAGTGTACTGGGGACAGGGAATGAAAAACTGTTTTTT
TRBD1,.,TRBJ1-5,TRBV11-2,CASSLDRDSERGSQPQHF,TGTGCCAGCAGCTTAGACCGGGACAGCGAGCGGGGGTCTCAGCCCCAGCATTTT
.,few,TRBJ2-1,TRBV27,CASSYTLGINMGNEQFF,TGTGCCAGCAGTTACACCCTAGGAATCAATATGGGCAATGAGCAGTTCTTC
.,once,TRBJ1-1,TRBV10-3,CAISHKKNTEAFF,TGTGCCATCAGTCACAAAAAGAACACTGAAGCTTTCTTT
TRBD2,.,TRBJ2-1,TRBV19,CARGTPGLAGGKGKFEQFF,TGTGCTAGAGGGACCCCGGGACTAGCGGGAGGCAAAGGGAAATTTGAGCAGTTCTTC
TRBD1,.,TRBJ1-2,TRBV11-2,CASSGQGYGYTF,TGTGCCAGCAGCGGACAGGGGTATGGCTACACCTTC
.,.,TRBJ2-7,TRBV7-3,CASSFRTQGYEQYF,TGTGCCAGCAGCTTCCGGACACAAGGGTACGAGCAGTACTTC
.,.,TRBJ1-2,TRBV6-1,CASEEKGVRGYTF,TGTGCCAGCGAAGAGAAAGGAGTAAGGGGCTACACCTTC
.,.,TRBJ2-7,TRBV5-6,CASSQGTNYEQYF,TGTGCCAGCAGCCAGGGGACAAACTACGAGCAGTACTTC
.,.,TRBJ1-5,TRBV19,CASSIGLWNRYASGQPQHF,TGTGCCAGTAGTATCGGCTTGTGGAACAGGTACGCCTCGGGTCAGCCCCAGCATTTT
.,.,TRBJ1-2,TRBV14,CASSQGGQGGYTF,TGTGCCAGCAGCCAAGGAGGCCAGGGAGGCTACACCTTC
.,.,TRBJ1-2,TRBV28,CASRTGGYGYTF,TGTGCCAGCAGAACAGGAGGGTATGGCTACACCTTC
.,few,TRBJ2-7,TRBV30,CAWAPTSSYEQYF,TGTGCCTGGGCCCCGACTAGCTCCTACGAGCAGTACTTC
.,.,TRBJ2-7,TRBV7-9,CASSQQGSYEQYF,TGTGCCAGCAGCCAGCAGGGATCCTACGAGCAGTACTTC
TRBD1,.,TRBJ2-7,TRBV28,CASSPDRGLADEQYF,TGTGCCAGCAGTCCTGACAGGGGCCTTGCTGATGAGCAGTACTTC
.,.,TRBJ1-5,TRBV19,CASSIAGGGTLSNQPQHF,TGTGCCAGTAGTATAGCCGGTGGAGGGACGTTGAGCAATCAGCCCCAGCATTTT
TRBD2,.,TRBJ2-3,TRBV30,CAWSFSAGGKDTQYF,TGTGCCTGGAGTTTTTCGGCGGGGGGGAAAGATACGCAGTATTTT
.,few,TRBJ2-7,TRBV11-2,CASSPDRLPGPSYEQYF,TGTGCCAGCAGCCCCGACAGGTTACCCGGCCCCTCCTACGAGCAGTACTTC
TRBD1,.,TRBJ2-7,TRBV5-4,CASSLNIGQGFDEQYF,TGTGCCAGCAGCTTGAATATCGGACAGGGGTTTGACGAGCAGTACTTC
.,few,TRBJ1-1,TRBV7-2,CASSLAAQGGTEAFF,TGTGCCAGCAGCTTAGCGGCGCAGGGAGGTACTGAAGCTTTCTTT
.,few,TRBJ2-7,TRBV19,CASSPAAGRLPEQYF,TGTGCCAGTAGTCCAGCTGCAGGGAGGCTCCCCGAGCAGTACTTC
.,.,TRBJ1-1,TRBV28,CASSKRRGMPEAFF,TGTGCCAGCAGTAAACGTCGGGGGATGCCTGAAGCTTTCTTT
TRBD1,.,TRBJ1-1,TRBV7-2,CASSIGQGRAFF,TGTGCCAGCAGCATCGGACAGGGAAGAGCTTTCTTT
TRBD2,.,TRBJ2-7,TRBV28,CASSLSEVPSGAYEQYF,TGTGCCAGCAGTTTATCCGAGGTTCCTAGCGGGGCCTACGAGCAGTACTTC
.,few,TRBJ1-3,TRBV18,CASSPQVLSGNTIYF,TGTGCCAGCTCCCCTCAGGTACTCTCTGGAAACACCATATATTTT
.,.,TRBJ1-3,TRBV4-2,CASSQSVQDAGNTIYF,TGTGCCAGCAGCCAATCGGTACAGGATGCTGGAAACACCATATATTTT
TRBD1,.,TRBJ2-7,TRBV30,CAWGDSPLGGQYF,TGTGCCTGGGGGGACAGTCCCCTGGGCGGGCAGTACTTC
TRBD2,.,TRBJ2-2,TRBV19,CASSPLAGGPGTGELFF,TGTGCCAGTAGTCCATTAGCGGGAGGGCCAGGCACCGGGGAGCTGTTTTTT
.,.,TRBJ1-1,TRBV6-6,CASSTGPDTEAFF,TGTGCCAGCAGTACAGGGCCGGACACTGAAGCTTTCTTT
TRBD2,.,TRBJ2-3,TRBV14,CASSPGLAGGSSTDTQYF,TGTGCCAGCAGCCCTGGACTAGCGGGAGGTTCCTCCACAGATACGCAGTATTTT
TRBD1,once,TRBJ1-2,TRBV4-1,CASSLGQGGFYGYTF,TGCGCCAGCAGCCTCGGACAGGGGGGTTTCTATGGCTACACCTTC
TRBD1,.,TRBJ1-5,TRBV6-1,CASSLTGSQPQHF,TGTGCCAGCAGCTTGACAGGGAGTCAGCCCCAGCATTTT
TRBD1,few,TRBJ1-2,TRBV5-1,CASSSNRGPYGYTF,TGCGCCAGCAGCAGTAACAGGGGACCCTATGGCTACACCTTC